The 27 T cell receptor beta chains presented below share a single source sample, sequenced in a study of T cells in Graves' hyperthyroidism and ophthalmopathy. There were TCR beta CDR3 regions amplified from RNA transcripts. TCR CDR3 underwent first-round RT-PCR with the HTBI primer set. TCRdb independently ran MiXCR on the multiplex PCR reads; one entry per CDR3 protein. This table has a few hundred thousand distinct CDR3 sequences, less than 25% appearing once. The material sequenced was blood. Every receptor here comes from a man aged 18 to 35 with Graves' hyperthyroidism.

This clonotype was counted only a few times. Being one base from a much bigger clone, this may be a read error. The chain links TRBV12-3 or TRBV12-4 to TRBJ2-7; D is ambiguous. The CDR3 contains 14 residues. In DNA form, the CDR3 reads TGTGCCTGCAGTTTAAATGTAGGTCTGCCCGAGCAGTACTTC. Translating gives CACSLNVGLPEQYF.

In its sample, this clonotype was seen once. This chain joins TRBV5-1 and TRBJ2-5; 10 positions match TRBD2. Germline V gene sequence: CDR1 SGHRS, CDR2 YFSETQ. This CDR3 has 16 amino acids. V trimming: 4 bases; J trimming: 5 bases; junction bases outside the gene matches: 11. CDR3 region: CASSAGLAEGGETQYF. CDR3 coding DNA: TGCGCCAGCAGCGCTGGACTAGCGGAGGGTGGTGAGACCCAGTACTTC.

This clonotype was found many times. CDR3 bases: TGTGCCAGCAGTTACGGCAAATTTACTGAAGCTTTCTTT. Residues: CASSYGKFTEAFF. The rearrangement uses TRBV6-2 or TRBV6-3 and TRBJ1-1, with D unresolved. The CDR3 is 13 residues long. V lost 2 bases to trimming and J lost 5 bases, with 9 bases between them. Germline CDR1 and CDR2: MNHEY and SVGEGT.

This clonotype has at least ten counts. The CDR3: CSADGGGRSGNTIYF. The CDR3 nucleotides read TGCAGCGCCGACGGGGGGGGCCGCTCTGGAAACACCATATATTTT. The chain has TRBV29-1 and TRBJ1-3; D is possibly TRBD1 (6 bases). From germline, CDR1 is SQVTM and CDR2 ANQGSEA. There are 15 residues in the CDR3. V was clipped by 7 bases and J by 0 bases, with 16 bases between them.

This clonotype was recorded at least ten times. The V gene is TRBV6-7, the J gene TRBJ2-7; D is uncertain. TRBV6-7 is classed as an ORF, of uncertain function. V gave up 8 bases and J gave up 2 bases, with 16 bases separating them. This CDR3 spans 14 amino acids. This CDR3 is CASPDPARPYEQYF. Here the CDR3 DNA reads TGTGCCAGCCCGGACCCGGCCAGACCCTACGAGCAGTACTTC.

The gene calls are TRBV12-3 or TRBV12-4 and TRBJ2-7, with TRBD2 identical over 7 bases. The CDR3 runs to 14 residues. Trimming removed 5 bases from V and 2 bases from J; junction bases left unmatched: 6. The CDR3 here is CASSARGTTYEQYF. Written as DNA, the CDR3 is TGTGCCAGCAGTGCTCGAGGGACTACCTACGAGCAGTACTTC.

This clonotype has ten or more counts. The genes are TRBV2 and TRBJ1-2; D is unresolved. The CDR3 is 15 amino acids. Germline-derived CDR1 and CDR2 are SNHLY and FYNNEI. V lost 3 bases and J 6 bases, leaving 17 bases between the germline ends. The CDR3 region has the DNA TGTGCCAGCAGTGATGCCCCAACCCCTGCCAATGGCTACACCTTC. Its protein is CASSDAPTPANGYTF.

This clonotype was observed once. The chain employs TRBV20-1 and TRBJ2-5; D is unclear. The CDR3 consists of 11 residues. Germline V gene lookup returns CDR1 DFQATT and CDR2 SNEGSKA (reference sequence). Deletions cut 3 bases from V and 5 bases from J, with 7 bases between. The DNA for the CDR3 is TGCAGTGCTAGCGTTGTGGAGACCCAGTACTTC. Amino acid sequence: CSASVVETQYF.

This clonotype occurred many times. The chain is built from TRBV15 and TRBJ1-5; possibly TRBD1 for D (5 bases). CDR1 LNHNV and CDR2 YYDKDF come from the germline V gene (reference sequence). Trimming removed 1 base at V and 7 bases at J, with 14 bases between. CDR3 length equals 15 residues. CDR3 sequence: CATSRGGGTGQPQHF. The CDR3 DNA reads TGTGCCACCAGCAGAGGTGGAGGGACGGGACAGCCCCAGCATTTT.

The genes are TRBV30 and TRBJ2-7; D might be TRBD1 (5 bases). Trimming removed 3 bases from V and 9 bases from J, with 12 bases in between. CDR1 and CDR2 (germline): GTSNPN, SVGIG (reference sequence). The CDR3 totals 11 residues. The CDR3 DNA follows: TGTGCCTGGAGGGACAAGGCCGTGCAGTACTTC. It translates to CAWRDKAVQYF.

This clonotype was detected many times. This chain connects TRBV12-3 or TRBV12-4 to TRBJ1-1; D call uncertain. The CDR3 consists of 13 residues. Trimming left V 2 bases short and J 1 base short, with 5 bases between. The CDR3 sequence is CASSLKGNTEAFF. CDR3 coding DNA: TGTGCCAGCAGTTTAAAGGGGAACACTGAAGCTTTCTTT.

In its sample, this clonotype was seen a few times. V usage is TRBV14 and J usage is TRBJ1-1; D is unresolved. Trimming took 8 bases from V and 0 from J, leaving 13 bases between them. This CDR3 has 14 residues. The germline CDR1 and CDR2 sequences are SGHDN and FVKESK. The CDR3 DNA sequence: TGTGCCAGCGCCCCACGGGTTATGAACACTGAAGCTTTCTTT. This codes for CASAPRVMNTEAFF. Full variable domain (remainder filled in from reference TRBV14 and TRBJ1-1): EAGVTQFPSHSVIEKGQTVTLRCDPISGHDNLYWYRRVMGKEIKFLLHFVKESKQDESGMPNNRFLAERTGGTYSTLKVQPAELEDSGVYFCASAPRVMNTEAFFGQGTRLTVV.

The CDR3 DNA reads as TGTGCCAGCAGCCGACAGAGGACCGGGGAGCTGTTTTTT. Residues: CASSRQRTGELFF. This chain connects TRBV7-8 to TRBJ2-2; D possibly corresponds to TRBD1 (5 bases). The CDR3 totals 13 residues. The V gene lost 5 bases and the J gene lost 5 bases, with 9 bases spanning the gap. Germline loops: CDR1 SGHVS, CDR2 FQNEAQ.

The sample holds many counts of this clonotype. V is TRBV6-5 and J is TRBJ1-6; 10 positions match TRBD1. Germline-derived CDR1 and CDR2 are MNHEY and SVGAGI. The CDR3 has 16 amino acids. The V and J ends lost 2 bases and 4 bases, in that order; junction bases with no gene match: 2. DNA of the CDR3: TGTGCCAGCAGTTACGGGACAGGGGATTATAATTCACCCCTCCACTTT. Its translation is CASSYGTGDYNSPLHF.

This clonotype was seen at least ten times. The chain combines TRBV12-3 or TRBV12-4 with TRBJ2-2, with D hard to call. CDR3 length: 15 amino acids. V was shortened by 5 bases and J by 1 base, with 11 bases between the two germline ends. DNA of the CDR3: TGTGCCAGCAGTCTGCGGACGGTGAACACCGGGGAGCTGTTTTTT. Amino acids: CASSLRTVNTGELFF.

This clonotype was picked up many times. The V and J genes are TRBV2 and TRBJ2-2; possible D gene TRBD1, 6 bases. Trimming removed 10 bases at V and 3 bases at J, with 15 bases between. CDR1 is SNHLY, CDR2 FYNNEI, per germline. The CDR3 covers 14 residues. The CDR3 bases are TGTGCCAAGAAGGGGGAAACGGACACCGGGGAGCTGTTTTTT. Amino acid sequence: CAKKGETDTGELFF.

This clonotype was observed once. This chain connects TRBV20-1 to TRBJ1-1, with D tentatively TRBD1 (5 bases). Germline-derived CDR1 and CDR2 are DFQATT and SNEGSKA (reference sequence). The CDR3 is made up of 14 amino acids. V was trimmed by 6 bases and J by 2 bases, leaving 16 bases between them. The CDR3 sequence: CSAAGTSPNTEAFF. The CDR3 nucleotides are TGCAGTGCCGCGGGGACCTCGCCAAACACTGAAGCTTTCTTT.

This clonotype has more than one count but fewer than ten. The genes are TRBV7-8 and TRBJ2-3, with no clear D. The V end lost 1 base, the J end lost 10 bases, and 12 bases lay between the germline ends. The germline gives CDR1 SGHVS, CDR2 FQNEAQ. The CDR3 spans 13 residues. The CDR3 sequence is CASSLEITEPQYF. CDR3 nucleotides: TGTGCCAGCAGCTTAGAAATCACTGAGCCGCAGTATTTT.

A word on this clonotype: This could be a read error, since a much larger clone is one nucleotide away. The chain links TRBV20-1 to TRBJ1-2; D is perhaps TRBD1 (5 bases). The V end lost 5 bases, the J end lost 4 bases, and 17 bases lay between the germline ends. The germline CDR1 and CDR2 sequences are DFQATT and SNEGSKA (reference sequence). This CDR3 has 14 residues. The chain's CDR3 is CSASRAGTIYGYTF. Written as DNA, the CDR3 is TGCAGTGCTTCCAGGGCAGGGACTATCTATGGCTACACCTTC.

The chain combines TRBV7-2 with TRBJ2-5; D could derive from TRBD1 or TRBD2 (5 bases each). Trimming took 1 base from V and 5 from J, leaving 14 bases between them. The CDR3 length is 15 residues. Germline V gene lookup returns CDR1 SGHTA and CDR2 FQGNSA. CDR3 nucleotide sequence: TGTGCCAGCAGCTTAGATCCAGGGTGGGGGGAGACCCAGTACTTC. Amino acids: CASSLDPGWGETQYF.

In this sample, this clonotype turned up many times. The CDR3, as DNA: TGTGCCAGCAGTAGGCAGGGCGACACCGGGGAGCTGTTTTTT. Its translation is CASSRQGDTGELFF. The rearrangement uses TRBV6-4 and TRBJ2-2, with D possibly TRBD1 on 5 matching bases. Germline CDR1 and CDR2: MRHNA and SNTAGT. V dropped 5 bases and J dropped 3 bases, with 10 bases sitting between them. The CDR3 runs 14 residues.

As regards this clonotype: This may arise from a read error, as a much more abundant clone is one base away. The chain uses TRBV27 and TRBJ2-7; D tentatively reads TRBD1 or TRBD2 (5 bases each). The CDR3 is made up of 13 amino acids. CDR1 and CDR2 from the germline V gene are MNHEY and SMNVEV (reference sequence). Trimming removed 4 bases from V and 3 bases from J, with 10 bases in between. This CDR3 is CASSWDPNYEQYF. DNA for the CDR3: TGTGCCAGCAGTTGGGACCCAAACTACGAGCAGTACTTC.

This clonotype has just a few counts. The chain has TRBV12-3 or TRBV12-4 and TRBJ2-2; 14 nucleotides line up with TRBD2. This CDR3 comprises 19 residues. The ends lost 4 bases at V and 4 bases at J; junction bases unmatched: 11. The CDR3 sequence is CASSSHSGLAGGFTGELFF. DNA for the CDR3: TGTGCCAGCAGTTCGCATTCCGGACTAGCGGGGGGTTTCACCGGGGAGCTGTTTTTT.

At least ten counts were recorded for this clonotype. This chain connects TRBV12-3 or TRBV12-4 to TRBJ1-1; possible D gene TRBD1, 6 bases. The V and J ends lost 0 bases and 3 bases respectively, with 8 bases between them. The CDR3 spans 14 residues. CDR3 protein: CASSLAGGHTEAFF. DNA for the CDR3: TGTGCCAGCAGTTTAGCCGGGGGCCACACTGAAGCTTTCTTT.

In regard to this clonotype: This may stem from a read error, because a much larger clone lies one nucleotide away. This chain uses TRBV20-1 with TRBJ1-5, with D perhaps TRBD1 (5 bases). CDR3 length: 15 residues. The germline V gene encodes CDR1 DFQATT and CDR2 SNEGSKA (reference sequence). The CDR3 bases are TGCAGTGCTCAACCCCGGGGTATGGACAATCAGCCCAAGCATTTT. It encodes CSAQPRGMDNQPKHF.

This clonotype has more than one count but fewer than ten. The rearrangement links TRBV6-5 to TRBJ1-1; D remains unclear. The CDR3 spans 16 residues. V dropped 3 bases and J dropped 1 base, with 15 bases sitting between them. Germline values: CDR1 MNHEY, CDR2 SVGAGI. CDR3 loop: CASSYPIDIPNTEAFF. The CDR3, as DNA: TGTGCCAGCAGTTATCCTATCGACATACCGAACACTGAAGCTTTCTTT.

The table lists this clonotype with many counts. The chain recombines TRBV11-2 with TRBJ2-7; D gene ambiguous. The CDR3 is made up of 13 amino acids. V was clipped by 0 bases and J by 5 bases, with 8 bases between them. The germline gives CDR1 SGHAT, CDR2 FQNNGV. The CDR3 spells CASSLDLGHEQYF. DNA for the CDR3: TGTGCCAGCAGCTTAGACTTGGGCCACGAGCAGTACTTC.